These T cell receptor beta chains were read from a single sample in a study of OX40 agonist ivuxolimab in advanced cancers. Clones were read by immunoSEQ multiplex PCR, and TCRdb kept only the in-frame ones, dropping some. The data show 71,000 or so clones, with roughly nine tenths seen just once and 1.1% held by the top ten. The sample in question was CD4+ or CD8+ T cells sorted from blood, obtained in a trial of the OX40 agonist ivuxolimab. These receptor sequences come from an adult with an advanced solid tumor such as melanoma, head and neck, liver or kidney cancer. CDR3s include the opening cysteine and the closing phenylalanine or tryptophan. Fields, in order: clone size, V gene, D gene, J gene, CDR3 protein, CDR3 DNA. D genes are given only for firm matches. For some rows the clone size is stated as once, few or many, or as a class when expanded; others skip it.

.,TRBV7-2,.,TRBJ2-5,CASSPLGFQETQYF,TGTGCCAGCAGCCCCCTAGGGTTCCAAGAGACCCAGTACTTC
.,TRBV7-6,.,TRBJ2-1,CASSLVGEDEQFF,TGTGCCAGCAGCTTAGTTGGGGAGGATGAGCAGTTCTTC
.,TRBV7-3,.,TRBJ1-3,CASSLTPGNTIYF,TGTGCCAGCAGCTTAACGCCCGGAAACACCATATATTTT
.,TRBV28,.,TRBJ2-1,CASSLPSGGFDEQFF,TGTGCCAGCAGTCTACCGTCAGGAGGGTTTGATGAGCAGTTCTTC
.,TRBV11-2,TRBD1,TRBJ2-7,CASSSQGSHYEQYF,TGTGCCAGCAGCTCACAGGGGAGTCACTACGAGCAGTACTTC
.,TRBV6-6,.,TRBJ1-5,CASRTGEKGPQHF,TGTGCCAGCCGGACGGGAGAGAAGGGGCCCCAGCATTTT
few,TRBV10-3,.,TRBJ1-4,CAINELRGEKLFF,TGTGCCATCAACGAACTCCGGGGCGAAAAACTGTTTTTT
.,TRBV11-3,TRBD1,TRBJ2-4,CASSLTWGTGGKNIQYF,TGTGCCAGCAGCTTAACCTGGGGGACAGGGGGCAAAAACATTCAGTACTTC
.,TRBV19,.,TRBJ2-3,CASSSLPSTDTQYF,TGTGCCAGTAGTAGCCTACCTAGCACAGATACGCAGTATTTT
once,TRBV9,.,TRBJ2-7,CASSVQSRGPYEQYF,TGTGCCAGCAGCGTCCAGTCACGGGGACCCTACGAGCAGTACTTC
.,TRBV7-3,.,TRBJ1-1,CASSAGENTEAFF,TGTGCCAGCAGTGCAGGGGAGAACACTGAAGCTTTCTTT
few,TRBV5-1,.,TRBJ2-7,CASSLDQGRDEQYF,TGCGCCAGCAGCTTGGACCAGGGGAGGGACGAGCAGTACTTC
.,TRBV7-2,.,TRBJ2-1,CASSLAEEQFF,TGTGCCAGCAGCCTAGCTGAGGAGCAGTTCTTC
.,TRBV5-1,.,TRBJ1-6,CASTRLDRLNSPLHF,TGCGCCAGCACCCGACTCGACAGGCTTAATTCACCCCTCCACTTT
.,TRBV7-8,TRBD1,TRBJ1-2,CASSLQGQNQETF,TGTGCCAGCAGCCTACAGGGGCAGAACCAGGAGACCTTC
.,TRBV9,TRBD2,TRBJ2-7,CASSSPPGLAGEEQYF,TGTGCCAGCAGTTCACCCCCGGGACTAGCGGGAGAAGAGCAGTACTTC
.,TRBV7-9,TRBD1,TRBJ1-1,CASSSGQRNTEAFF,TGTGCCAGCAGCTCGGGACAGCGAAACACTGAAGCTTTCTTT
.,TRBV19,.,TRBJ1-2,CASSSEGRGGYTF,TGTGCCAGTAGTTCAGAGGGCAGAGGAGGCTACACCTTC
.,TRBV18,.,TRBJ2-1,CASSPDTSSYNEQFF,TGTGCCAGCTCACCCGACACAAGCTCCTACAATGAGCAGTTCTTC
.,TRBV7-2,.,TRBJ1-3,CASSPIRTVLSGNTIYF,TGTGCCAGCAGCCCCATCCGGACAGTACTCTCTGGAAACACCATATATTTT
.,TRBV6-4,.,TRBJ2-1,CASSDVGYNEQFF,TGTGCCAGCAGTGACGTGGGGTACAATGAGCAGTTCTTC
.,TRBV19,.,TRBJ1-2,CASSIWGAIKRADGYTF,TGTGCCAGTAGTATCTGGGGGGCTATAAAAAGGGCAGATGGCTACACCTTC
few,TRBV18,.,TRBJ1-1,CASSPTGNTEAFF,TGTGCCAGCTCACCGACTGGTAACACTGAAGCTTTCTTT
.,TRBV11-1,TRBD1,TRBJ1-1,CASTRQGFTEAFF,TGTGCCAGCACAAGACAGGGTTTCACTGAAGCTTTCTTT
.,TRBV6-5,TRBD2,TRBJ2-5,CASKGGTSGTGAYF,TGTGCCAGCAAAGGGGGGACTAGCGGAACTGGGGCGTACTTC
few,TRBV7-6,.,TRBJ2-5,CASRDPGWGTGGSETQYF,TGTGCCAGCAGGGATCCAGGGTGGGGGACGGGCGGAAGTGAGACCCAGTACTTC
.,TRBV6-5,.,TRBJ1-2,CASSYSSQGPYYGYTF,TGTGCCAGCAGTTACTCGTCCCAGGGCCCCTACTATGGCTACACCTTC
.,TRBV7-2,TRBD2,TRBJ2-3,CASAGGMTDTQYF,TGTGCCAGCGCGGGGGGGATGACAGATACGCAGTATTTT
.,TRBV7-3,TRBD1,TRBJ1-1,CASSLSGGGADTEAFF,TGTGCCAGCAGCTTATCCGGAGGGGGCGCGGACACTGAAGCTTTCTTT
.,TRBV6-1,.,TRBJ2-7,CASSEQLGHSYEQYF,TGTGCCAGCAGTGAACAGTTGGGACACTCCTACGAGCAGTACTTC
.,TRBV30,.,TRBJ2-2,CAWSANINTGELFF,TGTGCCTGGAGCGCAAACATTAACACCGGGGAGCTGTTTTTT
.,TRBV11-2,.,TRBJ1-4,CASSTRHSATNEKLFF,TGTGCCAGCAGCACCCGGCACAGTGCAACTAATGAAAAACTGTTTTTT
.,TRBV7-2,.,TRBJ2-2,CASSPGRAGELFF,TGTGCCAGCAGCCCCGGGAGAGCAGGGGAGCTGTTTTTT
many,TRBV28,.,TRBJ2-2,CASTSGGTTGELFF,TGTGCCAGCACAAGCGGAGGGACCACCGGGGAGCTGTTTTTT
few,TRBV28,.,TRBJ2-5,CASSSYIENQETQYF,TGTGCCAGCAGTTCTTATATAGAAAACCAAGAGACCCAGTACTTC
few,TRBV10-3,TRBD1,TRBJ1-1,CATSETGEVTEAFF,TGTGCCACCAGCGAGACAGGGGAGGTCACTGAAGCTTTCTTT
.,TRBV28,TRBD1,TRBJ1-3,CASSSGTGGNTIYF,TGTGCCAGCAGTTCAGGGACAGGGGGAAACACCATATATTTT
.,TRBV25-1,.,TRBJ2-2,CASSGPDPAGDTGELFF,TGTGCCAGCAGTGGACCCGACCCCGCCGGGGACACCGGGGAGCTGTTTTTT
.,TRBV7-2,TRBD2,TRBJ2-5,CASSLGTSGIGETQYF,TGTGCCAGCAGCCTAGGGACTAGCGGGATCGGAGAGACCCAGTACTTC